A single sample gave rise to the 16 T cell receptor beta chains below, sequenced in a study of graft-versus-host responses after intestinal transplantation listed by TCRdb under 2021. The antigens for these receptors are not known. Reading the label with the study, this specimen's time point is: cells obtained before transplantation from donor or recipient. The receptor library was made with the immunoSEQ multiplex PCR assay. The immuneACCESS repertoire file appears here via TCRdb, limited to in-frame rearrangements. These files lack a portion of the clones; in checked studies, under half of the deficit traces to unresolved V genes, and the cause of the others is not known. The sample includes approximately 49,000 clones, with about 89% observed a single time. Jointly, the top ten make up over 0.55% of the sample. The source was unstimulated CD4+ T cells sorted from spleen or lymph node cells, collected before transplant. The receptors come from a human donor who was the organ donor for an intestinal transplant.

The chain couples TRBV6-5 to TRBJ2-1; D is uncertain. Germline CDR1 reads MNHEY; CDR2 reads SVGAGI. The CDR3 has 15 amino acids. The V and J ends lost 5 bases and 2 bases respectively, with 13 bases between them. CDR3 DNA: TGTGCCAGCAGTACCCTATCGGGTGCCTACAATGAGCAGTTCTTC. This codes for CASSTLSGAYNEQFF.

The CDR3 DNA reads as TGTGCCAGCACCCTTAACAATGAGCAGTTCTTC. This encodes CASTLNNEQFF. The rearrangement joins TRBV28 to TRBJ2-1; D uncertain. Trimming removed 7 bases at V and 5 bases at J, with 6 bases between. CDR3 size: 11 residues. Per the germline V gene, CDR1 is MDHEN and CDR2 is SYDVKM.

This sequence joins TRBV28 and TRBJ2-2, with unresolved D. Trimming shortened V by 2 bases and J by 7 bases, and 11 bases separated the two germline ends. The CDR3 is 14 residues long. From germline, CDR1 is MDHEN and CDR2 SYDVKM. The CDR3 DNA is TGTGCCAGCAGTTTACAGAGGTCTGTCGGGGAGCTGTTTTTT. Translation: CASSLQRSVGELFF.

This chain links TRBV7-3 with TRBJ1-5; D remains ambiguous. The germline V gene has CDR1 SGHTA and CDR2 FQGTGA. This CDR3 comprises 16 residues. The ends were cut back, 5 bases at V and 1 base at J, with 15 bases in the middle. This CDR3 reads CASSLSRGESNQPQHF. The DNA for the CDR3 is TGTGCCAGCAGCCTTTCCCGCGGGGAGAGCAATCAGCCCCAGCATTTT. Variable domain in full (rest from reference TRBV7-3 and TRBJ1-5): GAGVSQTPSNKVTEKGKYVELRCDPISGHTALYWYRQSLGQGPEFLIYFQGTGAADDSGLPNDRFFAVRPEGSVSTLKIQRTERGDSAVYLCASSLSRGESNQPQHFGDGTRLSIL.

This sequence joins TRBV27 and TRBJ2-5, with D possibly TRBD1 on 7 matching bases. Trimming shortened V by 4 bases and J by 1 base, and 19 bases separated the two germline ends. This CDR3 region has 17 residues. Germline assignment: CDR1 MNHEY and CDR2 SMNVEV (reference sequence). This chain's CDR3 is CASSSPRGALAQETQYF. DNA of the CDR3: TGTGCCAGCAGTTCCCCCAGGGGGGCACTAGCCCAAGAGACCCAGTACTTC.

The chain carries TRBV5-1 and TRBJ2-6; TRBD2 might be the D (5 bases). Germline V gives CDR1 SGHRS, CDR2 YFSETQ. CDR3 length: 14 amino acids. V was pared by 7 bases and J by 2 bases, with 10 bases between. CDR3: CASQKGAGANVLTF. CDR3 nucleotide sequence: TGCGCCAGCCAAAAGGGAGCTGGGGCCAACGTCCTGACTTTC.

The rearrangement uses TRBV18 and TRBJ2-1; 12 bases align to TRBD2. J lost 6 bases, V lost 3 bases, and 0 bases had no gene match. CDR1 KGHSH and CDR2 LQKENI come from the germline V gene. This CDR3 is built from 14 residues. DNA of the CDR3: TGTGCCAGCTCACCGGGACTAGCGGGCAATGAGCAGTTCTTC. It codes for CASSPGLAGNEQFF.

The chain carries TRBV2 and TRBJ1-5, with 10 nucleotides matching TRBD1. The V gene end was trimmed by 5 bases and the J gene end by 4 bases; junction bases not matched to a gene: 5. The CDR3 is 15 residues long. CDR1 and CDR2 (germline): SNHLY, FYNNEI. This CDR3 is CASSPDRGVNQPQHF. Written as DNA, the CDR3 is TGTGCCAGCAGTCCGGACAGGGGGGTAAATCAGCCCCAGCATTTT.

The V call is TRBV5-5, the J call TRBJ1-2; possible D gene TRBD1, 6 bases. The CDR3 contains 16 residues. V lost 6 bases, J lost 8 bases, and 26 bases lay in between. Germline V gene sequence: CDR1 SGHKS, CDR2 YYEKEE (reference sequence). This CDR3 is CASTNVRGGPYDGYTF. The DNA for the CDR3 is TGTGCCAGCACCAACGTGAGGGGGGGCCCATATGACGGCTACACCTTC.

The V call is TRBV28, the J call TRBJ2-5; 7 bases are a match to TRBD2. Germline loops: CDR1 MDHEN, CDR2 SYDVKM. The CDR3 length is 15 residues. V lost 10 bases, J lost 2 bases, and 13 bases stayed unmatched. The DNA for the CDR3 is TGTGCCATTAATAGGAGCGGGGCAGCTCAAGAGACCCAGTACTTC. It is translated as CAINRSGAAQETQYF.

The chain recombines TRBV6-1 with TRBJ2-3, with D tentatively TRBD2 (6 bases). Deletions cut 5 bases from V and 12 bases from J, with 24 bases between. CDR3 length equals 15 residues. CDR1 is MNHNS and CDR2 is SASEGT in the germline V gene. The CDR3 loop reads CASSPKRVIYPDQYF. CDR3 coding DNA: TGTGCCAGCAGTCCTAAGCGGGTCATCTACCCAGATCAGTATTTT.

The genes are TRBV9 and TRBJ2-3; TRBD2 aligns across 7 bases. The junction had 8 bases not matched to a gene; V was cut back by 3 bases and J by 1 base. From germline, CDR1 is SGDLS and CDR2 YYNGEE. The CDR3 is 16 amino acids. The CDR3 region has the DNA TGTGCCAGCAGCGGACCCCCGGGAGGCGGCACAGATACGCAGTATTTT. This gives the protein CASSGPPGGGTDTQYF.

This clone turned up a few times. The chain couples TRBV7-2 to TRBJ1-2; the match to TRBD1 covers 8 bases. The CDR3 loop spans 13 amino acids. Germline CDR1 SGHTA, CDR2 FQGNSA. J was trimmed by 4 bases and V by 5 bases; bases with no gene match: 3. This chain's CDR3 is CASSPGQGYGYTF. The CDR3, as DNA: TGTGCCAGCAGCCCCGGACAGGGCTATGGCTACACCTTC. The full variable domain, rest sourced from reference TRBV7-2 and TRBJ1-2, is GAGVSQSPSNKVTEKGKDVELRCDPISGHTALYWYRQSLGQGLEFLIYFQGNSAPDKSGLPSDRFSAERTGGSVSTLTIQRTQQEDSAVYLCASSPGQGYGYTFGSGTRLTVV.

V is TRBV28 and J is TRBJ2-7; 10 bases line up with TRBD1. The CDR3 totals 15 residues. Per germline, CDR1 MDHEN and CDR2 SYDVKM. The ends lost 6 bases at V and 3 bases at J; junction bases unmatched: 8. CDR3: CASSPGTGVFYEQYF. The DNA of the CDR3 is TGTGCCAGCAGCCCGGGGACAGGGGTTTTCTACGAGCAGTACTTC.

The V call is TRBV7-6, the J call TRBJ2-3, with 10 bases that match TRBD2. Germline loops: CDR1 SGHVS, CDR2 FNYEAQ. J was trimmed by 2 bases and V by 6 bases; bases with no gene match: 8. CDR3 size: 16 residues. DNA of the CDR3: TGTGCCAGCAGTCCTGACAGCGGGAGGGCCACAGATACGCAGTATTTT. Its translation: CASSPDSGRATDTQYF.

The rearrangement links TRBV6-4 to TRBJ2-1; TRBD2 matches at 12 bases. V dropped 3 bases and J dropped 5; count of bases not matched to a gene: 2. This CDR3 spans 15 amino acids. The germline V gene has CDR1 MRHNA and CDR2 SNTAGT. The CDR3 bases are TGTGCCAGCAGTGAAGGACTAGCGGGACACAATGAGCAGTTCTTC. Protein: CASSEGLAGHNEQFF.